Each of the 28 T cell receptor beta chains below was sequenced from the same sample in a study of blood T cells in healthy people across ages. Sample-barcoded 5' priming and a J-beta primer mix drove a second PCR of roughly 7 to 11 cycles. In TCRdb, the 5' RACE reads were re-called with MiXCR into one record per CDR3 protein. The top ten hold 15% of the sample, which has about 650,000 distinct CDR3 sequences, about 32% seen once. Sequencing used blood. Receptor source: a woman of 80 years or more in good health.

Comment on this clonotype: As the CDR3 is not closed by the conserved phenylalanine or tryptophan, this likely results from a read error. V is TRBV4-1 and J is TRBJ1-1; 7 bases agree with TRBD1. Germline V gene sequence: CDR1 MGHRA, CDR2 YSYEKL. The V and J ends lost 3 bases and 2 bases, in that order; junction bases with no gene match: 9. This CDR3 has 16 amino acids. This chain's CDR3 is CASSHETGQRNTEAFC. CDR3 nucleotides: TGCGCCAGCAGCCATGAAACGGGACAGAGAAACACTGAAGCTTTCTGT.

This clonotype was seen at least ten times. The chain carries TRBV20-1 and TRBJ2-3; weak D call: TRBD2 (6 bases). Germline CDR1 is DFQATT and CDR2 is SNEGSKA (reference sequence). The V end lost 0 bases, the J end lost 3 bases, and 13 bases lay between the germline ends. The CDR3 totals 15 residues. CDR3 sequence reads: CSARDFAGITDTQYF. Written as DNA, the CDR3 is TGCAGTGCTAGAGATTTTGCGGGGATAACAGATACGCAGTATTTT.

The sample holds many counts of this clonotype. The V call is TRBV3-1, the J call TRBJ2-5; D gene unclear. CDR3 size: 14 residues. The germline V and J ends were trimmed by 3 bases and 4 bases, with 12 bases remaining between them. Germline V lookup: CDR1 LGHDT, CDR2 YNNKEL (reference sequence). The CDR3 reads CASSQARVGETQYF. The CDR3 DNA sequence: TGTGCCAGCAGCCAGGCACGGGTTGGAGAGACCCAGTACTTC.

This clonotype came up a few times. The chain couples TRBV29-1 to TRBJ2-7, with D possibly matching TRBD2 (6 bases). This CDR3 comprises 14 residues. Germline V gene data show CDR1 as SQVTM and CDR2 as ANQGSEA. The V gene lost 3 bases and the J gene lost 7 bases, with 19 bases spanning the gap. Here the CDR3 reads CSVEAGWSYNEQYF. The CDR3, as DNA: TGCAGCGTTGAGGCGGGGTGGAGCTACAATGAGCAGTACTTC.

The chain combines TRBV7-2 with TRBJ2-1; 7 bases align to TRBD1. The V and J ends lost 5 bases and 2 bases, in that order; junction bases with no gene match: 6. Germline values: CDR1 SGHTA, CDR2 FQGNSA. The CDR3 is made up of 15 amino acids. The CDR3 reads CASSASQGPYNEQFF. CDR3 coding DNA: TGTGCCAGCAGCGCCTCACAGGGGCCCTACAATGAGCAGTTCTTC.

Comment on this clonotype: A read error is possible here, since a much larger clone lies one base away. In nucleotides, the CDR3 is TGTACCAGCAGTTTATTTCCACCCAGACACAACTTTCGAGATACGCAGTATTTT. Translation gives CTSSLFPPRHNFRDTQYF. The chain uses TRBV27 and TRBJ2-3; D remains unclear. CDR1 is MNHEY, CDR2 SMNVEV, per germline (reference sequence). This CDR3 region has 18 residues.

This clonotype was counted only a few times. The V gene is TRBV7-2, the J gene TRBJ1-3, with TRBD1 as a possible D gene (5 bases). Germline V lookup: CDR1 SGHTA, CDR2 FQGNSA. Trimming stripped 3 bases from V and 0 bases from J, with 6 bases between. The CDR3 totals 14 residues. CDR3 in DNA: TGTGCCAGCAGCTTGGACACCTCTGGAAACACCATATATTTT. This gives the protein CASSLDTSGNTIYF.

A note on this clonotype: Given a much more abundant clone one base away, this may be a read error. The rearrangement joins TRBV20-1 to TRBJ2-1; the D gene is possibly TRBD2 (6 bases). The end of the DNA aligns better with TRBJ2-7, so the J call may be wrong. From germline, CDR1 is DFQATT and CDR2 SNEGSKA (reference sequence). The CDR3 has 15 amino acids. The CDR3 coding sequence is TGCAGTGCTAGATATCGGGGGAGCTCCTACAATGAGCAGTACTTC. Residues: CSARYRGSSYNEQYF.

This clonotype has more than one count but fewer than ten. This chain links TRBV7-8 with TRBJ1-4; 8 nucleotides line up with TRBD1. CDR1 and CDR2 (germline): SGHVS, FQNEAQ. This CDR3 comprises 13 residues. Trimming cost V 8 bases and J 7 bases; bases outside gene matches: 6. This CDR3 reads CASGNRGSEKLFF. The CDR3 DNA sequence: TGTGCCAGCGGTAACAGGGGGTCTGAAAAACTGTTTTTT. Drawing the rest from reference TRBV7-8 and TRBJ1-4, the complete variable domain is GAGVSQSPRYKVAKRGQDVALRCDPISGHVSLFWYQQALGQGPEFLTYFQNEAQLDKSGLPSDRFFAERPEGSVSTLKIQRTQQEDSAVYLCASGNRGSEKLFFGSGTQLSVL.

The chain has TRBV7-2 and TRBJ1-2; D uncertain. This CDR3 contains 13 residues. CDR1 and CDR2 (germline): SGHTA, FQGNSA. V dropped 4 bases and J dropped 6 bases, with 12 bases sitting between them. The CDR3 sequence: CASSSGSWDGYTF. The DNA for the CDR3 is TGTGCCAGCAGCTCAGGATCCTGGGATGGCTACACCTTC.

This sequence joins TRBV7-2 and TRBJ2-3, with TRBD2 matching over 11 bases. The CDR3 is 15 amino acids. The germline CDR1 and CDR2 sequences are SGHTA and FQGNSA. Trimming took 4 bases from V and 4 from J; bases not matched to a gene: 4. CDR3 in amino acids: CASSYSGGAPDTQYF. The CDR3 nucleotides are TGTGCCAGCAGCTATAGCGGGGGGGCTCCAGATACGCAGTATTTT. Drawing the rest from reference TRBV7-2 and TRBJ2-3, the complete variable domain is GAGVSQSPSNKVTEKGKDVELRCDPISGHTALYWYRQSLGQGLEFLIYFQGNSAPDKSGLPSDRFSAERTGGSVSTLTIQRTQQEDSAVYLCASSYSGGAPDTQYFGPGTRLTVL.

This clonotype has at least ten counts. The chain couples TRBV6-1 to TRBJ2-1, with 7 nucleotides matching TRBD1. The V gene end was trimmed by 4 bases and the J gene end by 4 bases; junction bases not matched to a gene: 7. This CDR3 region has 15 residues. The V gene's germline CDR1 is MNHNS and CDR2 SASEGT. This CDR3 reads CASSAIWDSYNEQFF. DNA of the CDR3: TGTGCCAGCAGTGCAATCTGGGACAGTTACAATGAGCAGTTCTTC.

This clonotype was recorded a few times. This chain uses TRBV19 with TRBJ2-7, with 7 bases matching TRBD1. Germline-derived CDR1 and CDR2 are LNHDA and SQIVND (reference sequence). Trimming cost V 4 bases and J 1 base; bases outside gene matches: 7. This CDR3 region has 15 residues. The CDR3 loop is CASSTIRTGSYEQYF. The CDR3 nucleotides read TGTGCCAGTAGTACCATAAGGACAGGTTCCTACGAGCAGTACTTC.

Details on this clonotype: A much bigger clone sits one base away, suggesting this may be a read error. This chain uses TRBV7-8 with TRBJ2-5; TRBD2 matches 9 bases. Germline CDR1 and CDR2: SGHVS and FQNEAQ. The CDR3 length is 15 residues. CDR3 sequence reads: CASGLLSGGRETQYF. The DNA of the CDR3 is TGTGCCAGCGGCTTATTAAGCGGGGGGCGGGAGACCCAGTACTTC. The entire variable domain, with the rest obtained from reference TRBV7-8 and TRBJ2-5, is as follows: GAGVSQSPRYKVAKRGQDVALRCDPISGHVSLFWYQQALGQGPEFLTYFQNEAQLDKSGLPSDRFFAERPEGSVSTLKIQRTQQEDSAVYLCASGLLSGGRETQYFGPGTRLLVL.

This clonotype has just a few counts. The CDR3 sequence is CASSKQQGAGNEQYF. The CDR3 bases are TGTGCCAGCAGTAAACAACAGGGGGCCGGAAACGAGCAGTACTTC. The V and J genes are TRBV6-2 or TRBV6-3 and TRBJ2-7; 9 bases agree with TRBD1. The CDR3 spans 15 residues. The germline V gene has CDR1 MNHEY and CDR2 SVGEGT. The J segment lost 5 bases and the V segment lost 5 bases, leaving 10 bases of the junction unmatched.

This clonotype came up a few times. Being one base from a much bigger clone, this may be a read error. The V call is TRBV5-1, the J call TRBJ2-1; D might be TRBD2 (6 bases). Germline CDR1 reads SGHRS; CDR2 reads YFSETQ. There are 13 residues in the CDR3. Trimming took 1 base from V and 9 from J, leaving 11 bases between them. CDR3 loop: CASSLTSCSEQFF. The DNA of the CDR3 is TGCGCCAGCAGCTTGACTAGCTGTAGTGAGCAGTTCTTC. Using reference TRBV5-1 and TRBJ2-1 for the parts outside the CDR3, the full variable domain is KAGVTQTPRYLIKTRGQQVTLSCSPISGHRSVSWYQQTPGQGLQFLFEYFSETQRNKGNFPGRFSGRQFSNSRSEMNVSTLELGDSALYLCASSLTSCSEQFFGPGTRLTVL.

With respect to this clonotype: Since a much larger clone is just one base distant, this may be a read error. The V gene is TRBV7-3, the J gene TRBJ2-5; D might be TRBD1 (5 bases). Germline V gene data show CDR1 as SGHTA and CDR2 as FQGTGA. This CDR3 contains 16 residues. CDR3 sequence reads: CASSLGVDSYQEIQYF. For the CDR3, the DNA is TGTGCCAGCAGCTTAGGAGTCGACAGCTACCAAGAGATCCAGTACTTC.

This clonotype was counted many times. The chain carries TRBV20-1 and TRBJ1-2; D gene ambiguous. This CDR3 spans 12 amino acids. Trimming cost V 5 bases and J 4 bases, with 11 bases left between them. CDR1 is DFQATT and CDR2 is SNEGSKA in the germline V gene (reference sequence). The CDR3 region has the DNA TGCAGTGCTGAACAGCATCTCTATGGCTACACCTTC. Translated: CSAEQHLYGYTF.

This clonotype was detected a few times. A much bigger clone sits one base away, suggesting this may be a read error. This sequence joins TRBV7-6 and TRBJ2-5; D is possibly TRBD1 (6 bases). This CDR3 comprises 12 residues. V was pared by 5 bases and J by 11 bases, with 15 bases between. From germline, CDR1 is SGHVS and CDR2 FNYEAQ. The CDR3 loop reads CASSHTGSEQYF. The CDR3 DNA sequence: TGTGCCAGCAGCCACACAGGGTCGGAGCAGTACTTC.

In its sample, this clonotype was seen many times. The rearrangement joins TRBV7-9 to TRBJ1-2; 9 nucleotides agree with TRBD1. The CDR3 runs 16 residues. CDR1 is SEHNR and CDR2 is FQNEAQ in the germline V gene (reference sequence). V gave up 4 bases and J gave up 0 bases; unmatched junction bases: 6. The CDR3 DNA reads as TGTGCCAGCAGCTGGACAGGGGTCACTACTAACTATGGCTACACCTTC. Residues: CASSWTGVTTNYGYTF.

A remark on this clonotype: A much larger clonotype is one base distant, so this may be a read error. The CDR3 sequence is CASSSTGGTSYNEQYF. CDR3 nucleotide sequence: TGTGCCAGCAGCTCAACAGGGGGGACTTCCTACAATGAGCAGTACTTC. V is TRBV7-3 and J is TRBJ2-1, with TRBD1 matching 8 bases. The DNA end is a closer match to TRBJ2-7, so the J assignment may be wrong. Germline CDR1 and CDR2: SGHTA and FQGTGA. The CDR3 is 16 amino acids.

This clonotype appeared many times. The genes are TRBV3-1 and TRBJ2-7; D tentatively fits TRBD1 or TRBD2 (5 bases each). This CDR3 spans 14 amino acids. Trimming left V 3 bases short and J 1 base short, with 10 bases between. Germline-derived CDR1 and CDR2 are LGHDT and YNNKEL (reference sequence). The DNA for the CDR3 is TGTGCCAGCAGCCAGGGACGGAAATCCTACGAGCAGTACTTC. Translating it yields CASSQGRKSYEQYF.

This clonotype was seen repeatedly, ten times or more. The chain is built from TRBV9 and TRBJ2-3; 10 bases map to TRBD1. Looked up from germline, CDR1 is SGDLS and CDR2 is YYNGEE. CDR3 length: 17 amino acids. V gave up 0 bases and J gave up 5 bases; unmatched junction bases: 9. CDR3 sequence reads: CASSVDPGTGVQDTQYF. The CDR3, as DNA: TGTGCCAGCAGCGTAGATCCTGGGACAGGGGTCCAAGATACGCAGTATTTT. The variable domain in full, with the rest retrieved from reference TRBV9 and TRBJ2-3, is DSGVTQTPKHLITATGQRVTLRCSPRSGDLSVYWYQQSLDQGLQFLIQYYNGEERAKGNILERFSAQQFPDLHSELNLSSLELGDSALYFCASSVDPGTGVQDTQYFGPGTRLTVL.

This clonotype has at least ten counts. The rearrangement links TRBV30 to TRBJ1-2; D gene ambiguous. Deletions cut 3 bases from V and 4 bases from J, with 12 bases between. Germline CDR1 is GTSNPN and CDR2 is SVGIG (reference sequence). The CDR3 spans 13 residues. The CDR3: CAWRVLSGYGYTF. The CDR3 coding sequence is TGTGCCTGGAGGGTTCTATCAGGCTATGGCTACACCTTC. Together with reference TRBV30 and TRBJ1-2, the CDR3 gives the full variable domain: SQTIHQWPATLVQPVGSPLSLECTVEGTSNPNLYWYRQAAGRGLQLLFYSVGIGQISSEVPQNLSASRPQDRQFILSSKKLLLSDSGFYLCAWRVLSGYGYTFGSGTRLTVV.

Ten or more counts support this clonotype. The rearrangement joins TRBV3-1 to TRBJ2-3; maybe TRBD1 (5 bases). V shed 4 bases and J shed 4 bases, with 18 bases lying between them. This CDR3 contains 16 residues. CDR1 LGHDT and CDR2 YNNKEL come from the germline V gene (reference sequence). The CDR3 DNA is TGTGCCAGCAGCCCCGCACGGCGGCAGGGCGCAGATACGCAGTATTTT. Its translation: CASSPARRQGADTQYF.

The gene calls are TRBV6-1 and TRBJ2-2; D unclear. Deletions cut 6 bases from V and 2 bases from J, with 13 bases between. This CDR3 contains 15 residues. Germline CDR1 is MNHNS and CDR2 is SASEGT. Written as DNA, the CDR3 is TGTGCCAGCAGCCCGTTACGGCTAAACACCGGGGAGCTGTTTTTT. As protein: CASSPLRLNTGELFF.

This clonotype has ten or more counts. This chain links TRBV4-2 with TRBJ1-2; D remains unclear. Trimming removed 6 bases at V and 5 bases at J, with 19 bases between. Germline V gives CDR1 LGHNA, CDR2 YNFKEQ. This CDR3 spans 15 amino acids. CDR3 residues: CASRDPGDSGYGYTF. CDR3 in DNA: TGTGCCAGCAGAGATCCAGGAGACTCTGGTTATGGCTACACCTTC.

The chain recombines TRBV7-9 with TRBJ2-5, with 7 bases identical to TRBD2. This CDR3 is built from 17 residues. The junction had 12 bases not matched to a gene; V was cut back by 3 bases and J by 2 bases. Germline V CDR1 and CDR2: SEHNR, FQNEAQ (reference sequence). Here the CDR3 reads CASSFGRRSSGQETQYF. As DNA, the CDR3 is TGTGCCAGCAGCTTTGGGCGTCGGTCTAGCGGTCAAGAGACCCAGTACTTC.